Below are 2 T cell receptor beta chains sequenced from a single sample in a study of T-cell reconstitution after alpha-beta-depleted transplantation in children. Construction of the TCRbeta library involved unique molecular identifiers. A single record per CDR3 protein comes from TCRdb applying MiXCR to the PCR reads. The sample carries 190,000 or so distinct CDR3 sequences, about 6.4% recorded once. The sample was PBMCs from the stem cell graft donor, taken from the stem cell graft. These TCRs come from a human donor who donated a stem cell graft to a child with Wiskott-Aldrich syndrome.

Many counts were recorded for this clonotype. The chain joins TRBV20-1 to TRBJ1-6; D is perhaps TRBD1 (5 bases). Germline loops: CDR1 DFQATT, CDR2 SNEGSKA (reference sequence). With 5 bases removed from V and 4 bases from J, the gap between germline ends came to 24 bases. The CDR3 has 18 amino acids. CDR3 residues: CSAPRAGIAFEYNSPLHF. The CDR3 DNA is TGCAGTGCTCCCCGGGCAGGGATAGCTTTCGAGTATAATTCACCCCTCCACTTT.

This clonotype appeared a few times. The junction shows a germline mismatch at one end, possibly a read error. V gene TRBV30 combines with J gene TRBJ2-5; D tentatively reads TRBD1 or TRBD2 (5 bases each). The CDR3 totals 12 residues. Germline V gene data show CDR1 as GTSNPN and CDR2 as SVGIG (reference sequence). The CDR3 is CAWSVVLGDPAF. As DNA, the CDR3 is TGTGCCTGGAGTGTAGTGTTGGGGGACCCGGCCTTC.